This TCR beta chain was sequenced in a study of cytomegalovirus exposure and HLA in healthy donors. The PCR used 60 Vbeta and 13 Jbeta primers. Produced via immunoSEQ multiplex PCR; TCRdb's table is partial and in-frame only. The sample has about 130,000 clones; over 70% are singletons. Sequenced: PBMCs. This clonotype was obtained from a man aged 25 to 40 in good health and CMV-seronegative.

DNA for the CDR3: TGTGCCAGCAGTTCCGGGACATTATACGAGCAGTACTTC. Its protein is CASSSGTLYEQYF. This rearrangement joins TRBV27 to TRBJ2-7, with D possibly TRBD1 on 6 matching bases. CDR1 MNHEY and CDR2 SMNVEV come from the germline V gene (reference sequence). V was cut by 4 bases and J by 4 bases, with 11 bases left in between. This CDR3 has 13 residues.